This T cell receptor (beta chain) was obtained from a study of response to subunit inactivated influenza vaccine. Points from the study as a whole: T cells newly recruited by each seasonal influenza vaccination are few, the authors suggested.

This clonotype was found a few times. Its antigen is currently unknown. TCRdb reanalysed the RT-PCR reads using MiXCR and keeps one entry per CDR3 protein. The sample carries over 800,000 distinct CDR3 sequences, about 20% recorded once. This TCR was recovered from a man aged 45-65 years who received an inactivated influenza vaccine. The specimen was PBMCs from blood, collected more than 4 days after vaccination.

CDR3 loop: CAISVGWRRDEQYF. The CDR3 bases are TGTGCCATCAGTGTCGGCTGGCGGCGGGACGAGCAGTACTTC. This chain links TRBV10-3 with TRBJ2-7, with TRBD2 as a possible D gene (5 bases). CDR3 length: 14 amino acids. CDR1 ENHRY and CDR2 SYGVKD come from the germline V gene. The V and J ends lost 4 bases and 5 bases respectively, with 15 bases between them.